One sample yielded the 20 T cell receptor beta chains listed below, sequenced in a study of T cells after yellow fever vaccination. TCRdb fed the 5' RACE reads into MiXCR, producing one record per CDR3 protein. There are 250,000 or so distinct CDR3 sequences in the sample; over 3% occur only once, and approximately 18% lies in the top ten. The specimen was PBMCs, collected 15 days after the yellow fever booster vaccination. The receptors originated from a man aged 18 to 30 who received the YFV17D yellow fever vaccine.

This clonotype was recorded many times. This rearrangement joins TRBV12-3 or TRBV12-4 to TRBJ2-5; 12 nucleotides agree with TRBD1. There are 16 residues in the CDR3. The J segment lost 5 bases and the V segment lost 3 bases, leaving 7 bases of the junction unmatched. The CDR3 DNA reads as TGTGCCAGCAGTTTGGGGGGACAGGGGGCTTGGGAGACCCAGTACTTC. Its translation: CASSLGGQGAWETQYF.

The table lists this clonotype with many counts. CDR3 amino acids: CAWMGRGLYNEQFF. The CDR3 coding sequence is TGTGCCTGGATGGGGCGGGGGCTCTACAATGAGCAGTTCTTC. The chain has TRBV30 and TRBJ2-1; D possibly corresponds to TRBD2 (7 bases). V lost 4 bases and J 3 bases, leaving 13 bases between the germline ends. The CDR3 sequence is 14 residues long. The V gene's germline CDR1 is GTSNPN and CDR2 SVGIG (reference sequence).

This clonotype was recorded many times. The chain recombines TRBV11-2 with TRBJ2-1; tentatively, D is TRBD1 (5 bases). V gave up 1 base and J gave up 4 bases, with 8 bases separating them. Germline CDR1 and CDR2: SGHAT and FQNNGV. The CDR3 is 14 amino acids. DNA of the CDR3: TGTGCCAGCAGCTTAGGACAGCTATACAATGAGCAGTTCTTC. This gives the protein CASSLGQLYNEQFF.

This clonotype was counted many times. This chain links TRBV20-1 with TRBJ2-5; D unclear. CDR1 and CDR2 (germline): DFQATT, SNEGSKA (reference sequence). The length of the CDR3 is 13 residues. Trimming took off 8 bases at V and 3 bases at J, with 16 bases between the two ends. CDR3 loop: CSPSKGSKETQYF. The CDR3 DNA follows: TGCAGTCCGTCGAAGGGCAGCAAAGAGACCCAGTACTTC.

This clonotype was picked up many times. The DNA of the CDR3 is TGTGCCAGCAACAGGGGGCAAGCCGGGGAGCTGTTTTTT. Protein sequence: CASNRGQAGELFF. The J gene is TRBJ2-2, the V gene TRBV2, with 9 bases that match TRBD1. The CDR3 loop spans 13 amino acids. The V gene's germline CDR1 is SNHLY and CDR2 FYNNEI. V shed 7 bases and J 6 bases; nucleotides not matched to a gene: 3.

This clonotype was seen many times. V is TRBV20-1 and J is TRBJ1-1; possibly TRBD1 for D (5 bases). This CDR3 spans 13 amino acids. V was shortened by 3 bases and J by 3 bases, with 11 bases between the two germline ends. CDR1 is DFQATT and CDR2 is SNEGSKA in the germline V gene (reference sequence). The CDR3 nucleotides are TGCAGTGCTAGGGGGAGGGGTGACACTGAAGCTTTCTTT. It encodes CSARGRGDTEAFF.

This clonotype was picked up many times. CDR3 sequence reads: CASTGRAPVNEQFF. In nucleotides, the CDR3 is TGTGCCAGCACCGGCCGGGCCCCGGTCAATGAGCAGTTCTTC. J is TRBJ2-1 and V is TRBV7-8, with no clear D. The CDR3 runs 14 residues. Trimming shortened V by 7 bases and J by 6 bases, and 16 bases separated the two germline ends. The germline V gene has CDR1 SGHVS and CDR2 FQNEAQ.

The table lists this clonotype with many counts. The chain recombines TRBV20-1 with TRBJ2-2; D is undetermined. V lost 2 bases, J lost 6 bases, and 16 bases lay in between. Germline CDR1 and CDR2: DFQATT and SNEGSKA (reference sequence). The CDR3 has 15 amino acids. The CDR3 region is CSARFGLSWAGELFF. CDR3 bases: TGCAGTGCTAGATTCGGGTTGAGTTGGGCCGGGGAGCTGTTTTTT.

This clonotype was observed many times. V is TRBV15 and J is TRBJ2-7; 7 bases fit TRBD1. The germline gives CDR1 LNHNV, CDR2 YYDKDF (reference sequence). CDR3 size: 15 residues. The J segment lost 5 bases and the V segment lost 5 bases, leaving 12 bases of the junction unmatched. In DNA form, the CDR3 reads TGTGCCACCAGCCTAATAGGGGACAGCAGTAACGAGCAGTACTTC. Its protein product is CATSLIGDSSNEQYF.

This clonotype was recorded many times. The chain links TRBV19 to TRBJ2-2; TRBD2 aligns across 7 bases. The V gene's germline CDR1 is LNHDA and CDR2 SQIVND (reference sequence). J was trimmed by 5 bases and V by 3 bases; bases with no gene match: 3. This CDR3 has 14 amino acids. This chain's CDR3 is CASSMLGGTGELFF. DNA of the CDR3: TGTGCCAGTAGTATGTTGGGAGGGACCGGGGAGCTGTTTTTT.

This clonotype was seen repeatedly, ten times or more. The chain employs TRBV6-5 and TRBJ2-7; a weak D match, TRBD1 (8 bases). Germline-derived CDR1 and CDR2 are MNHEY and SVGAGI. The CDR3 sequence is 14 residues long. The V gene lost 6 bases and the J gene lost 2 bases, with 14 bases spanning the gap. This CDR3 is CASRAGQEPYEQYF. DNA for the CDR3: TGTGCCAGCAGAGCGGGACAGGAGCCCTACGAGCAGTACTTC.

This clonotype was seen at least ten times. The J gene is TRBJ2-5, the V gene TRBV7-6; 9 nucleotides agree with TRBD2. CDR3 length: 18 amino acids. The trim removed 3 bases at V and 4 bases at J, leaving 15 bases unmatched. Germline CDR1 SGHVS, CDR2 FNYEAQ. The DNA for the CDR3 is TGTGCCAGCAGCTTCAGAAGAACCGGGACTAGCTCTCGAGAGACCCAGTACTTC. Translated: CASSFRRTGTSSRETQYF.

This clonotype was seen repeatedly, ten times or more. The rearrangement links TRBV5-6 to TRBJ2-7; possibly TRBD1 for D (6 bases). The germline V and J ends were trimmed by 3 bases and 0 bases, with 19 bases remaining between them. CDR3 length: 17 amino acids. Germline lookup yields CDR1 SGHDT and CDR2 YYEEEE. The DNA for the CDR3 is TGTGCCAGCAGCTCTATACAGGGTAGGCAGAGCTCCTACGAGCAGTACGTC. Its translation is CASSSIQGRQSSYEQYV.

This clonotype was detected ten times or more. CDR3 sequence (DNA): TGTGCCAGCAGTTCCCGGGGGTTCAGCGGGGAGCTGTTTTTT. This encodes CASSSRGFSGELFF. This chain links TRBV11-2 with TRBJ2-2; D might be TRBD2 (6 bases). The CDR3 length is 14 residues. Germline CDR1 is SGHAT and CDR2 is FQNNGV. V dropped 6 bases and J dropped 7 bases, with 15 bases sitting between them.

This clonotype was observed a handful of times. This chain joins TRBV4-2 and TRBJ2-4; D is undetermined. The CDR3 covers 15 residues. Germline values: CDR1 LGHNA, CDR2 YNFKEQ. V was trimmed by 0 bases and J by 6 bases, leaving 12 bases between them. CDR3 sequence: CASSQDLIGSNIQYF. The CDR3 nucleotides are TGTGCCAGCAGCCAAGATCTAATAGGTTCAAACATTCAGTACTTC.

This clonotype was seen at least ten times. The rearrangement joins TRBV9 to TRBJ2-1; no clear D gene. Trimming removed 4 bases at V and 0 bases at J, with 14 bases between. CDR3 size: 16 residues. Per the germline V gene, CDR1 is SGDLS and CDR2 is YYNGEE. Here the CDR3 reads CASSHGVMSSYNEQFF. In nucleotides, the CDR3 is TGTGCCAGCAGCCATGGAGTGATGAGCTCCTACAATGAGCAGTTCTTC. Full variable domain (remainder filled in from reference TRBV9 and TRBJ2-1): DSGVTQTPKHLITATGQRVTLRCSPRSGDLSVYWYQQSLDQGLQFLIQYYNGEERAKGNILERFSAQQFPDLHSELNLSSLELGDSALYFCASSHGVMSSYNEQFFGPGTRLTVL.

The chain uses TRBV13 and TRBJ2-7; 11 positions match TRBD1. Trimming removed 4 bases from V and 6 bases from J; junction bases left unmatched: 5. This CDR3 has 14 amino acids. The V gene's germline CDR1 is PRHDT and CDR2 FYEKMQ (reference sequence). The CDR3: CASSSGTGGGEQYV. Here the CDR3 DNA reads TGTGCCAGCAGCTCCGGGACAGGGGGGGGCGAGCAGTACGTC.

This chain joins TRBV20-1 and TRBJ1-2; D might be TRBD1 (6 bases). V was cut by 0 bases and J by 4 bases, with 12 bases left in between. Germline lookup yields CDR1 DFQATT and CDR2 SNEGSKA (reference sequence). This CDR3 has 14 amino acids. The CDR3 bases are TGCAGTGCTAGAGATGACGGGGGCAGCTATGGCTACACCTTC. It codes for CSARDDGGSYGYTF.

The table lists this clonotype with many counts. The chain recombines TRBV3-1 with TRBJ1-6; D is unresolved. The CDR3 loop spans 14 amino acids. The ends were cut back, 1 base at V and 7 bases at J, with 8 bases in the middle. The germline gives CDR1 LGHDT, CDR2 YNNKEL (reference sequence). This CDR3 is CASSQVGWNSPLHF. In DNA, the CDR3 is TGTGCCAGCAGCCAAGTTGGATGGAATTCACCCCTCCACTTT.

This clonotype showed up many times. This chain links TRBV12-3 or TRBV12-4 with TRBJ1-3, with TRBD1 identical over 7 bases. Unmatched junction bases numbered 7, after V lost 5 bases and J lost 0 bases. The length of the CDR3 is 16 residues. The CDR3 loop is CASSLYRGYSGNTIYF. The CDR3 nucleotides are TGTGCCAGCAGTCTGTACAGGGGCTACTCTGGAAACACCATATATTTT.